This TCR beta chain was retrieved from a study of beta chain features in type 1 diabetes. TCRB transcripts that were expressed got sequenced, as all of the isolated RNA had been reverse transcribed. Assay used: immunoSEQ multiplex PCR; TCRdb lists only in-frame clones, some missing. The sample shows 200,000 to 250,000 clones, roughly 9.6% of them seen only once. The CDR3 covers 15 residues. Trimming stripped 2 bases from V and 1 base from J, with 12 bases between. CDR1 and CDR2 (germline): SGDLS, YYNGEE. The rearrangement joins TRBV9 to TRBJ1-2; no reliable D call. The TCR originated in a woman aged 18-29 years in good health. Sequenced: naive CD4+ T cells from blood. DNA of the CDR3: TGTGCCAGCAGCGTTGGTCCTGGGCGTAACTATGGCTACACCTTC. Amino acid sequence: CASSVGPGRNYGYTF.